The 5 T cell receptor beta chains in this list originate from one sample, sequenced in a study of blood T cell repertoires in COVID-19 (dated by TCRdb to between 2020 and 2021). Library method: the immunoSEQ multiplex PCR assay. In TCRdb, the immuneACCESS table is reduced to in-frame sequences with V and J assigned. These tables do not hold every clone; where another copy was compared, an unresolved V gene accounts for under half, and the others remain unexplained. The sample table holds roughly 87,000 clones, of which roughly 86% were seen once. The ten largest clones add up to roughly 5.1% of the sample. The sequencing input was peripheral blood. The receptors originated from a man between 40 and 49 years old with acute or convalescent COVID-19.

The chain recombines TRBV19 with TRBJ2-1, with a weak D call TRBD1 (5 bases). The CDR3 totals 13 residues. Germline values: CDR1 LNHDA, CDR2 SQIVND (reference sequence). Between the trimmed V and J ends, which lost 10 bases and 3 bases, there was a span of 13 bases. The CDR3: CATQGQGYNEQFF. CDR3 DNA: TGTGCCACCCAGGGCCAAGGCTACAATGAGCAGTTCTTC.

This clone has more than one count but fewer than ten. The rearrangement uses TRBV27 and TRBJ2-7; 9 bases match TRBD1. Germline V gives CDR1 MNHEY, CDR2 SMNVEV (reference sequence). This CDR3 is 15 amino acids long. V lost 5 bases and J lost 4; bases outside the gene matches: 9. The CDR3 spells CASSLTGTGHYEQYF. The CDR3 nucleotides are TGTGCCAGCAGTCTGACGGGGACAGGGCATTACGAGCAGTACTTC.

The genes are TRBV12-3 or TRBV12-4 and TRBJ1-1; D remains unclear. Trimming stripped 4 bases from V and 3 bases from J, with 9 bases between. This CDR3 region has 13 residues. The CDR3 DNA sequence: TGTGCCAGCAGTTCTGAGGGCTACACTGAAGCTTTCTTT. Translation: CASSSEGYTEAFF.

This clone came up once. The chain uses TRBV5-8 and TRBJ2-2; TRBD1 aligns across 8 bases. This CDR3 comprises 16 residues. Germline CDR1 reads SGHTS; CDR2 reads YDEGEE. V dropped 0 bases and J dropped 2; count of bases not matched to a gene: 3. The CDR3 DNA sequence: TGTGCCAGCAGCTTGGAGGGACAGGTTAACACCGGGGAGCTGTTTTTT. It codes for CASSLEGQVNTGELFF.

The rearrangement uses TRBV6-5 and TRBJ2-2, with D perhaps TRBD2 (6 bases). Per the germline V gene, CDR1 is MNHEY and CDR2 is SVGAGI. The CDR3 has 13 residues. V was pared by 8 bases and J by 6 bases, with 13 bases between. CDR3 protein: CASGLSSAGELFF. In DNA form, the CDR3 reads TGTGCCAGCGGACTTTCTAGCGCCGGGGAGCTGTTTTTT.